This T cell receptor beta chain was retrieved from a study of blood T cell repertoires in COVID-19 (dated by TCRdb to 2019 to 2021). General notes on the study: The collaborator samples originated in the United States, Italy and Spain and spanned the acute and convalescent phases of COVID-19. The material from the prospective study consisted of cDNA or gDNA derived from T cells, B-cell-depleted T cells, or PBMCs. Deeply sampled blood TCRbeta repertoires from subjects exposed to, actively infected with, or recovered from COVID-19 were included in the dataset. The repertoires were released in a freely available public database meant as a resource for research on the immune response to SARS-CoV-2. Samples were obtained from the ongoing ImmuneRACE study (first 160 participants) and from over 1,000 subjects provided by 6 global collaborators. Sample metadata almost always included a de-identified subject ID, COVID-19 status, age in years and sex. HLA class I and class II types, where available, came from metadata supplied by the sample provider rather than from assay-based typing.

In the prospective study, participants were about 18 to 100 years old, resided in approximately 25 geographic areas of the United States, and were enrolled through a virtual design. To assign participants to cohorts, the prospective study relied on clinical history that participants themselves reported in a screening survey and a study questionnaire. For ImmuneRACE Cohort 3, a participant was defined as recovered based on two consecutive negative NP/OP PCR tests, clearance by a healthcare professional, or resolution of symptoms. In the prospective study, mobile phlebotomists collected whole blood, serum and a nasopharyngeal or oropharyngeal swab from each participant. Over a 2-month period, participants in the prospective study had the option of providing additional blood draws and questionnaires. Blood samples from the prospective study were shipped frozen or at room temperature prior to DNA extraction.

CDR3 length: 12 amino acids, cysteine to phenylalanine. The CDR3 DNA has 36 bases and is translated from base 1. CDR1 MNHEY and CDR2 SVGAGI were looked up in the germline V gene. General conclusions and limits of the study: Clinical and demographic metadata were provided uncurated, with the amount varying by source and participant.

In regard to this clone: Its binding antigen is unknown. One end of the junction does not line up with germline, which may come from a read error.

TCRbeta CDR3 regions were amplified from genomic DNA by means of the immunoSEQ Assay, a bias-controlled multiplex PCR. In the original analysis: Within the assay, amplification of reference gene primers was used to estimate how many nucleated cells each sample contained. To quantify the absolute abundance of each unique TCRbeta CDR3 rearrangement, sequence reads were collapsed and filtered. For each sample, productive Simpson clonality was calculated as the square root of Simpson's diversity index over productive rearrangements. In TCRdb, the immuneACCESS table is reduced to in-frame sequences with V and J assigned. These tables do not hold every clone; where another copy was compared, an unresolved V gene accounts for under half, and the others remain unexplained. V and J calls plus clone size are reproduced from that table; the DNA served to infer D and trimming. Counted in this sample were some 330,000 clones; 86% of them appeared once. The top ten hold roughly 4% of the sample.

The receptor comes from a man aged 25-40 years who had recovered from COVID-19. Sequenced: PBMCs or T cells enriched from blood (not recorded which). The chain employs TRBV6-5 and TRBJ1-1, with TRBD1 tentatively as D gene (5 bases match). The nucleotide sequence is TGTGCCAGCAGTCCGGACAACATTGAAGCTTTCTTT. This sequence encodes CASSPDNIEAFF.